The 5 T cell receptor beta chains below come from one sample, sequenced in a study of blood T cell repertoires in COVID-19 (dated by TCRdb to 2020 to 2022). Library generation was performed with the immunoSEQ multiplex PCR assay. The source is immuneACCESS, and TCRdb retained only in-frame sequences with V and J called. Part of the clones is not carried over; for the studies checked, unresolved V genes explain less than half of this, and the remainder is unexplained. Here the sample has hundreds of thousands of clones; 85% occur a single time. The top ten hold 2.5% of the sample. The sample comprised PBMCs or T cells enriched from blood (not recorded which). Receptor source: a woman between 50 and 59 years old who had recovered from COVID-19.

The chain's CDR3 is CASSTGTGNEQFF. The CDR3 DNA reads TGTGCCAGCAGTACCGGGACAGGGAATGAGCAGTTCTTC. This sequence joins TRBV12-3 or TRBV12-4 and TRBJ2-1; 9 bases line up with TRBD1. This CDR3 spans 13 amino acids. The V and J ends lost 5 bases and 7 bases, in that order; junction bases with no gene match: 3.

The chain combines TRBV2 with TRBJ2-3, with 9 bases identical to TRBD2. The CDR3 extends over 13 amino acids. Germline V gene sequence: CDR1 SNHLY, CDR2 FYNNEI. The ends lost 3 bases at V and 9 bases at J; junction bases unmatched: 4. The CDR3 DNA sequence: TGTGCCAGCAGTGATTCCGGACTAGCGACGCAGTATTTT. It encodes CASSDSGLATQYF.

The chain couples TRBV6-5 to TRBJ1-1; 7 bases fit TRBD1. This CDR3 spans 12 amino acids. Germline values: CDR1 MNHEY, CDR2 SVGAGI. With V trimmed by 5 bases and J by 3 bases, 0 bases remained unmatched. The chain's CDR3 is CASSTGDTEAFF. DNA for the CDR3: TGTGCCAGCAGTACAGGGGACACTGAAGCTTTCTTT.

The V call is TRBV21-1, the J call TRBJ1-1. TRBV21-1 is noted as a pseudogene. CDR3 size: 13 residues. DNA for the CDR3: TGTGCCAGCAGCAAACTGAGAAACACTGAAGCTTTCTTT. Protein sequence: CASSKLRNTEAFF.

The gene calls are TRBV18 and TRBJ1-5; TRBD1 is a possible D gene (5 bases). The CDR3 sequence is 14 residues long. V lost 2 bases, J lost 4 bases, and 9 bases lay in between. Looked up from germline, CDR1 is KGHSH and CDR2 is LQKENI. The CDR3 protein is CASSPGALNQPQHF. For the CDR3, the DNA is TGTGCCAGCTCACCAGGGGCACTTAATCAGCCCCAGCATTTT.